Detailed here is one T cell receptor (beta chain). No antigen is known for it. CDR3 length: 16 residues. Germline values: CDR1 SGDLS, CDR2 YYNGEE. Trimming took 0 bases from V and 6 from J, leaving 16 bases between them. The data belong to a study of CD8+ T cells in alopecia areata. Study-wide context: Tofacitinib was taken orally by treated patients, and the dose was 5 to 10 mg twice daily.

After isolation, RNA underwent reverse transcription to generate cDNA as the sequencing template. The assay was immunoSEQ multiplex PCR, and TCRdb's table has in-frame clones only and misses some. The sample holds approximately 66,000 clones; roughly 60% are singletons and the top ten take approximately 17%. Overall study results and limits: Lesional scalp, notably in alopecia totalis/universalis, had clonality above that of normal scalp.

Sequenced material: CD8+ T cells sorted from blood, taken at week 0. This sequence was found in a human donor with alopecia areata. This rearrangement joins TRBV9 to TRBJ2-1; TRBD1 is a possible D gene (6 bases). The CDR3 region has the DNA TGTGCCAGCAGCGTAGAGGGGGAAGGACGGGTCAATGAGCAGTTCTTC. Its translation: CASSVEGEGRVNEQFF.